What follows are 31 T cell receptor beta chains derived from one specimen sequenced in a study of identical twins. TCRdb reanalysed the 5' RACE reads using MiXCR and keeps one entry per CDR3 protein. Among around 1.7 million distinct CDR3 sequences listed, less than 40% were seen once. The sequenced sample consisted of cord blood. The source of these receptors is a newborn girl in good health.

This clonotype was counted only a few times. This rearrangement joins TRBV19 to TRBJ1-1; D not certain. Trimming took off 7 bases at V and 1 base at J, with 19 bases between the two ends. Per the germline V gene, CDR1 is LNHDA and CDR2 is SQIVND (reference sequence). CDR3 length: 16 residues. The CDR3 here is CASTAAWIPGNTEAFF. In DNA form, the CDR3 reads TGTGCCAGTACAGCAGCTTGGATCCCAGGGAACACTGAAGCTTTCTTT.

This clonotype was picked up many times. The rearrangement joins TRBV20-1 to TRBJ2-5; unclear D gene. The CDR3 spans 11 residues. Germline CDR1 is DFQATT and CDR2 is SNEGSKA (reference sequence). The V end lost 0 bases, the J end lost 2 bases, and 1 base lay between the germline ends. CDR3 sequence reads: CSARDQETQYF. As DNA, the CDR3 is TGCAGTGCTAGAGATCAAGAGACCCAGTACTTC.

This clonotype is a singleton in its sample. This rearrangement joins TRBV19 to TRBJ2-1, with D uncertain. The closer fit of TRBJ2-7 to the DNA end suggests the J call may be wrong. In germline, CDR1 is LNHDA, CDR2 SQIVND (reference sequence). The CDR3 contains 14 residues. The CDR3 coding sequence is TGTGCCAGTAGTATAGGACACTCCTACAATGAGCAGTACTTC. This sequence encodes CASSIGHSYNEQYF.

The rearrangement joins TRBV20-1 to TRBJ2-7, with 9 bases aligning to TRBD2. This CDR3 region has 17 residues. In germline, CDR1 is DFQATT, CDR2 SNEGSKA (reference sequence). The ends lost 0 bases at V and 7 bases at J; junction bases unmatched: 16. The CDR3 DNA follows: TGCAGTGCTAGAGATGGGATCCTAGCGGGATGGGGATATGAGCAGTACTTC. Protein sequence: CSARDGILAGWGYEQYF.

This rearrangement joins TRBV3-1 to TRBJ1-1, with D unresolved. Germline V gives CDR1 LGHDT, CDR2 YNNKEL (reference sequence). This CDR3 is 13 amino acids long. Trimming shortened V by 4 bases and J by 5 bases, and 11 bases separated the two germline ends. The CDR3 spells CASSPGGWTEAFF. The CDR3 coding sequence is TGTGCCAGCAGCCCCGGTGGATGGACTGAAGCTTTCTTT.

The gene calls are TRBV5-1 and TRBJ2-2; D may be TRBD1 (5 bases). CDR3 size: 15 residues. CDR1 SGHRS and CDR2 YFSETQ come from the germline V gene. Trimming took 4 bases from V and 0 from J, leaving 10 bases between them. Here the CDR3 DNA reads TGCGCCAGCAGCCCCGTGGGGCCGAACACCGGGGAGCTGTTTTTT. Protein product: CASSPVGPNTGELFF.

This clonotype came up a few times. The rearrangement joins TRBV6-1 to TRBJ2-7; the match to TRBD1 covers 9 bases. V gave up 3 bases and J gave up 2 bases; unmatched junction bases: 5. CDR3 length: 15 residues. The germline V gene encodes CDR1 MNHNS and CDR2 SASEGT. The CDR3 protein is CASSDSGTGTYEQYF. The CDR3 bases are TGTGCCAGCAGTGACTCCGGGACAGGGACCTACGAGCAGTACTTC.

This clonotype was counted at least ten times. The CDR3 sequence is CASSWGGTEAFF. CDR3 sequence (DNA): TGTGCCAGCAGTTGGGGGGGCACTGAAGCTTTCTTT. The V call is TRBV7-2, the J call TRBJ1-1, with D maybe TRBD1 (5 bases). This CDR3 is built from 12 residues. V was shortened by 6 bases and J by 4 bases, with 9 bases between the two germline ends. The germline gives CDR1 SGHTA, CDR2 FQGNSA.

This clonotype was observed at least ten times. The chain combines TRBV4-2 with TRBJ2-1, with 10 nucleotides matching TRBD2. Germline CDR1 and CDR2: LGHNA and YNFKEQ. Unmatched junction bases numbered 6, after V lost 0 bases and J lost 4 bases. The CDR3 consists of 17 residues. The CDR3 nucleotides are TGTGCCAGCAGCCAAGATTCGGCTAGCGGGGGATACAATGAGCAGTTCTTC. As protein: CASSQDSASGGYNEQFF.

As for this clonotype: The junction and the germline gene differ at one end; a read error may be behind it. The gene calls are TRBV27 and TRBJ2-3; a weak D match, TRBD1 (5 bases). Germline values: CDR1 MNHEY, CDR2 SMNVEV (reference sequence). CDR3 size: 15 residues. CDR3 nucleotides: TGTGCCAGCAGGGTTATAAGACAGCGCACAGATACGCGGTATTTT. Residues: CASRVIRQRTDTRYF.

As regards this clonotype: Compared with germline, one end of the junction differs, possibly owing to a read error. J is TRBJ1-6 and V is TRBV20-1; weak D call: TRBD1 (5 bases). The CDR3 length is 16 residues. Germline CDR1 DFQATT, CDR2 SNEGSKA (reference sequence). The CDR3, as DNA: TGCAGGGCTATTCGGGGCAGGTCTGATAGGGATTCACCCCTCCACTTT. Encoded protein: CRAIRGRSDRDSPLHF.

This chain connects TRBV2 to TRBJ2-1; D gene ambiguous. Germline V lookup: CDR1 SNHLY, CDR2 FYNNEI. Trimming removed 4 bases at V and 5 bases at J, with 9 bases between. The CDR3 contains 13 residues. The chain's CDR3 is CASSVDWNNEQFF. CDR3 bases: TGTGCCAGCAGTGTAGACTGGAACAATGAGCAGTTCTTC.

V gene TRBV28 combines with J gene TRBJ2-3; possibly TRBD2 for D (5 bases). The V end was cut by 5 bases, the J end by 2 bases, with 14 bases between. The CDR3 runs to 15 residues. CDR1 is MDHEN and CDR2 is SYDVKM in the germline V gene. DNA of the CDR3: TGTGCCAGCAGTCGATCGGGGATTTTCACAGATACGCAGTATTTT. It is translated as CASSRSGIFTDTQYF.

On this clonotype itself: This clone may be a read error of a much larger clone one base away. V is TRBV29-1 and J is TRBJ2-5; D might be TRBD1 (5 bases). The J call may be faulty, since TRBJ2-1 better matches the DNA end. The germline V gene encodes CDR1 SQVTM and CDR2 ANQGSEA. The CDR3 is 12 residues long. The chain's CDR3 is CSVGQGQETQFF. CDR3 DNA: TGCAGCGTTGGGCAGGGCCAAGAGACCCAGTTCTTC.

Many counts were recorded for this clonotype. The chain employs TRBV7-9 and TRBJ2-1; no definite D call. Per the germline V gene, CDR1 is SEHNR and CDR2 is FQNEAQ (reference sequence). The CDR3 covers 12 residues. V was shortened by 5 bases and J by 8 bases, with 10 bases between the two germline ends. Here the CDR3 reads CASSISYHEQFF. In nucleotides, the CDR3 is TGTGCCAGCAGCATAAGCTATCATGAGCAGTTCTTC.

In this sample, this clonotype turned up a few times. The V gene is TRBV20-1, the J gene TRBJ2-1; D gene unclear. Deletions cut 5 bases from V and 6 bases from J, with 20 bases between. The CDR3 sequence is 15 residues long. The V gene's germline CDR1 is DFQATT and CDR2 SNEGSKA (reference sequence). CDR3 loop: CSAVKTPRKGNEQFF. Written as DNA, the CDR3 is TGCAGTGCTGTAAAGACTCCCAGGAAGGGCAATGAGCAGTTCTTC.

Only a few counts were recorded for this clonotype. At one boundary the junction diverges from the germline segment, which might be a read error. This chain uses TRBV27 with TRBJ1-6; TRBD1 is a possible D gene (5 bases). The CDR3 extends over 12 amino acids. Germline V lookup: CDR1 MNHEY, CDR2 SMNVEV (reference sequence). DNA for the CDR3: TGTGCCAGCAGTTTCAGGGATTCACCCCCCCACTTT. This gives the protein CASSFRDSPPHF.

V is TRBV2 and J is TRBJ2-3, with unresolved D. This CDR3 is built from 15 residues. Between the trimmed V and J ends, which lost 1 base and 0 bases, there was a span of 8 bases. Germline CDR1 is SNHLY and CDR2 is FYNNEI. CDR3 sequence: CASSEEFTSTDTQYF. The CDR3 region has the DNA TGTGCCAGCAGTGAAGAGTTTACTAGCACAGATACGCAGTATTTT.

The chain combines TRBV20-1 with TRBJ2-5; the match to TRBD2 covers 7 bases. Germline CDR1 reads DFQATT; CDR2 reads SNEGSKA (reference sequence). CDR3 length equals 15 residues. The V gene end was trimmed by 4 bases and the J gene end by 4 bases; junction bases not matched to a gene: 12. Here the CDR3 reads CSATPFGLVPETQYF. Written as DNA, the CDR3 is TGCAGTGCTACCCCTTTTGGACTAGTGCCAGAGACCCAGTACTTC.

This clonotype showed up just a few times. The chain links TRBV20-1 to TRBJ1-5, with 8 bases fitting TRBD1. CDR1 DFQATT and CDR2 SNEGSKA come from the germline V gene (reference sequence). V dropped 1 base and J dropped 3; count of bases not matched to a gene: 5. This CDR3 is 15 amino acids long. This CDR3 is CSARVRTGPNQPQHF. DNA for the CDR3: TGCAGTGCTAGAGTCCGGACAGGGCCCAATCAGCCCCAGCATTTT.

This clonotype was counted only a few times. This chain uses TRBV5-1 with TRBJ1-2; maybe TRBD1 (6 bases). This CDR3 is built from 18 residues. Germline V gene lookup returns CDR1 SGHRS and CDR2 YFSETQ. The V gene lost 3 bases and the J gene lost 2 bases, with 23 bases spanning the gap. In DNA, the CDR3 is TGCGCCAGCAGCTCGCTCCCTCGGGGGGGCGCGACGAACTATGGCTACACCTTC. Translated, it gives CASSSLPRGGATNYGYTF. Based on the CDR3 plus reference TRBV5-1 and TRBJ1-2, the full variable domain is KAGVTQTPRYLIKTRGQQVTLSCSPISGHRSVSWYQQTPGQGLQFLFEYFSETQRNKGNFPGRFSGRQFSNSRSEMNVSTLELGDSALYLCASSSLPRGGATNYGYTFGSGTRLTVV.

This clonotype turned up a few times. The CDR3 spells CSALALGQGSTNYGYTF. In nucleotides, the CDR3 is TGCAGTGCGCTAGCTCTGGGACAGGGCTCCACTAACTATGGCTACACCTTC. The chain links TRBV20-1 to TRBJ1-2; 9 bases match TRBD1. Germline CDR1 is DFQATT and CDR2 is SNEGSKA (reference sequence). J lost 0 bases, V lost 6 bases, and 14 bases had no gene match. This CDR3 region has 17 residues.

This clonotype was recorded a few times. The chain uses TRBV27 and TRBJ1-1, with D possibly TRBD1 on 5 matching bases. V was clipped by 5 bases and J by 2 bases, with 12 bases between them. This CDR3 region has 14 residues. Germline CDR1 reads MNHEY; CDR2 reads SMNVEV (reference sequence). The CDR3 spells CASSDGGENTEAFF. In DNA form, the CDR3 reads TGTGCCAGCAGTGACGGGGGGGAAAACACTGAAGCTTTCTTT.

J is TRBJ2-7 and V is TRBV28, with D possibly matching TRBD1 (5 bases). The CDR3 totals 16 residues. The germline V gene encodes CDR1 MDHEN and CDR2 SYDVKM. V dropped 2 bases and J dropped 3 bases, with 17 bases sitting between them. The CDR3, as DNA: TGTGCCAGCAGTTTAGGGGCCTATTTCATCGGCTACGAGCAGTACTTC. It encodes CASSLGAYFIGYEQYF. The whole variable domain, filled in from reference TRBV28 and TRBJ2-7, reads DVKVTQSSRYLVKRTGEKVFLECVQDMDHENMFWYRQDPGLGLRLIYFSYDVKMKEKGDIPEGYSVSREKKERFSLILESASTNQTSMYLCASSLGAYFIGYEQYFGPGTRLTVT.

With respect to this clonotype: A much larger clonotype is one base distant, so this may be a read error. The chain combines TRBV5-1 with TRBJ2-3; 9 nucleotides align to TRBD2. The CDR3 extends over 17 amino acids. CDR1 is SGHRS, CDR2 YFSETQ, per germline. CDR3 DNA: TGCGTCAGCAGCTACCTGACTAGCGGAATTAGCACAGATACGCAGTATTTT. Amino acids: CVSSYLTSGISTDTQYF.

The genes are TRBV28 and TRBJ2-1; 8 nucleotides align to TRBD2. Germline CDR1 reads MDHEN; CDR2 reads SYDVKM. The ends lost 3 bases at V and 4 bases at J; junction bases unmatched: 20. The length of the CDR3 is 20 residues. The DNA for the CDR3 is TGTGCCAGCAGTTTCCCACATCGGTATAGCGGGGCTCCCCGGTACAATGAGCAGTTCTTC. Translation: CASSFPHRYSGAPRYNEQFF.

CDR3 region: CASSQSVAGVQETQYF. The CDR3 DNA follows: TGTGCCAGCAGCCAATCTGTAGCGGGGGTACAAGAGACCCAGTACTTC. The chain recombines TRBV4-2 with TRBJ2-5, with 9 bases matching TRBD2. The CDR3 consists of 16 residues. The V gene's germline CDR1 is LGHNA and CDR2 YNFKEQ. After removal of 2 bases from V and 2 bases from J, the junction contained 6 bases not matched to a gene.

The gene calls are TRBV20-1 and TRBJ2-7; 8 bases fit TRBD2. Germline values: CDR1 DFQATT, CDR2 SNEGSKA (reference sequence). The CDR3 sequence is 14 residues long. Losses at the gene ends were 1 base for V and 7 bases for J; bases not matched to a gene: 9. The chain's CDR3 is CSARGTSYYNEQYF. CDR3 sequence (DNA): TGCAGTGCTAGAGGGACTAGCTACTACAATGAGCAGTACTTC.

CDR3 DNA: TGTGCCAGCAGTCCCCCGTTAGTGGGAAGGCCCGGGGAGCTGTTTTTT. Translation: CASSPPLVGRPGELFF. The V call is TRBV6-6, the J call TRBJ2-2; no reliable D call. The length of the CDR3 is 16 residues. Looked up from germline, CDR1 is MNHNY and CDR2 is SVGAGI (reference sequence). V was clipped by 5 bases and J by 6 bases, with 19 bases between them.

This clonotype was counted between two and nine times. The gene calls are TRBV20-1 and TRBJ1-1; D perhaps matches TRBD1 (5 bases). The CDR3 spans 10 residues. Germline values: CDR1 DFQATT, CDR2 SNEGSKA (reference sequence). V dropped 8 bases and J dropped 8 bases, with 12 bases sitting between them. The CDR3 reads CSSSRGEAFF. The CDR3, as DNA: TGCAGTAGCTCCCGGGGGGAAGCTTTCTTT.

The sample holds a few counts of this clonotype. V and J are TRBV6-1 and TRBJ2-1, with D hard to call. The CDR3 extends over 12 amino acids. CDR1 MNHNS and CDR2 SASEGT come from the germline V gene. Trimming took off 7 bases at V and 5 bases at J, with 9 bases between the two ends. CDR3 sequence: CASNGPNNEQFF. DNA for the CDR3: TGTGCCAGCAACGGCCCCAACAATGAGCAGTTCTTC.